These 14 T cell receptor beta chains share one sample of origin, sequenced in a study of blood T cell repertoires in COVID-19. Produced via immunoSEQ multiplex PCR; TCRdb's table is partial and in-frame only. Among under 300,000 clones, 86% were seen once, and the ten largest hold approximately 13%. The specimen was peripheral blood. These TCRs come from a man at least 80 years old with acute or convalescent COVID-19.

The rearrangement uses TRBV7-8 and TRBJ2-7, with TRBD1 identical over 12 bases. CDR1 is SGHVS and CDR2 is FQNEAQ in the germline V gene. The J segment lost 7 bases and the V segment lost 5 bases, leaving 9 bases of the junction unmatched. The length of the CDR3 is 15 residues. This CDR3 is CASSRPGQGAQEQYF. CDR3 nucleotides: TGTGCCAGCAGCAGGCCGGGACAGGGGGCGCAAGAGCAGTACTTC.

The chain uses TRBV28 and TRBJ2-1; 7 positions match TRBD1. The V gene's germline CDR1 is MDHEN and CDR2 SYDVKM. After removal of 4 bases from V and 4 bases from J, the junction contained 1 base not matched to a gene. CDR3 length: 13 residues. CDR3 sequence: CASSWGQYNEQFF. DNA for the CDR3: TGTGCCAGCAGTTGGGGACAGTACAATGAGCAGTTCTTC.

The chain is built from TRBV29-1 and TRBJ2-5; 7 bases match TRBD2. Germline V gives CDR1 SQVTM, CDR2 ANQGSEA. The CDR3 totals 14 residues. J was trimmed by 2 bases and V by 6 bases; bases with no gene match: 9. CDR3 residues: CSVPKTGGQETQYF. CDR3 DNA: TGCAGCGTCCCCAAGACGGGGGGTCAAGAGACCCAGTACTTC.

The rearrangement uses TRBV11-2 and TRBJ2-2; the D is unclear. V was shortened by 5 bases and J by 8 bases, with 12 bases between the two germline ends. The CDR3 loop spans 13 amino acids. The germline CDR1 and CDR2 sequences are SGHAT and FQNNGV. This CDR3 reads CASSPVARGELFF. The CDR3 nucleotides are TGTGCCAGCAGCCCTGTGGCTAGGGGGGAGCTGTTTTTT.

The CDR3 DNA follows: TGTGCCAGCATTCGAAGGGGGGGACAGGGGCTAGCCAAAAACATTCAGTACTTC. Residues: CASIRRGGQGLAKNIQYF. V is TRBV6-6 and J is TRBJ2-4; the match to TRBD1 covers 10 bases. Germline V gene lookup returns CDR1 MNHNY and CDR2 SVGAGI (reference sequence). The junction had 12 bases not matched to a gene; V was cut back by 7 bases and J by 0 bases. The CDR3 covers 18 residues.

The table lists this clone with a count of one. Here the CDR3 reads CASSQRRTGLGNTIYF. The CDR3 nucleotides read TGTGCCAGCAGCCAAAGAAGGACAGGGCTAGGAAACACCATATATTTT. This chain links TRBV3-1 (or the pseudogene TRBV3-2) with TRBJ1-3, with 8 nucleotides matching TRBD1. Germline V lookup: CDR1 LGHDT, CDR2 YNNKEL (reference sequence). The CDR3 totals 16 residues. V dropped 2 bases and J dropped 4; count of bases not matched to a gene: 7.

The gene calls are TRBV2 and TRBJ1-5, with 7 bases lining up with TRBD1. The V segment lost 5 bases and the J segment 0 bases; nucleotides outside the gene matches: 10. CDR1 SNHLY and CDR2 FYNNEI come from the germline V gene. This CDR3 comprises 17 residues. The CDR3 DNA sequence: TGTGCCAGCAGTTTCAGACAGGGTCGGTATAGCAATCAGCCCCAGCATTTT. Its translation: CASSFRQGRYSNQPQHF.

V gene TRBV28 combines with J gene TRBJ2-7, with D possibly matching TRBD1 (6 bases). Germline V gene sequence: CDR1 MDHEN, CDR2 SYDVKM. CDR3 length equals 12 residues. The V and J ends lost 8 bases and 5 bases respectively, with 13 bases between them. CDR3 protein: CASRQVPHEQYF. Written as DNA, the CDR3 is TGTGCCAGCCGACAGGTACCCCACGAGCAGTACTTC.

The rearrangement uses TRBV6-5 and TRBJ1-2; TRBD1 might be the D (5 bases). Between the trimmed V and J ends, which lost 7 bases and 7 bases, there was a span of 10 bases. The CDR3 has 11 residues. Germline CDR1 and CDR2: MNHEY and SVGAGI. CDR3 in DNA: TGTGCCAGCATAGGGGCAGGTGGCTACACCTTC. Residues: CASIGAGGYTF.

CDR3 in amino acids: CASSIAGTGSISGNTIYF. CDR3 DNA sequence: TGTGCCAGTAGTATAGCCGGGACAGGTTCCATCTCTGGAAACACCATATATTTT. The V gene is TRBV19, the J gene TRBJ1-3; TRBD1 agrees at 8 bases. The CDR3 runs to 18 residues. The V gene's germline CDR1 is LNHDA and CDR2 SQIVND (reference sequence). V dropped 1 base and J dropped 0; count of bases not matched to a gene: 8. Looking up the rest from reference TRBV19 and TRBJ1-3 gives the full variable domain: DGGITQSPKYLFRKEGQNVTLSCEQNLNHDAMYWYRQDPGQGLRLIYYSQIVNDFQKGDIAEGYSVSREKKESFPLTVTSAQKNPTAFYLCASSIAGTGSISGNTIYFGEGSWLTVV.

The chain is built from TRBV19 and TRBJ2-5; D might be TRBD2 (6 bases). The CDR3 has 15 amino acids. V gave up 6 bases and J gave up 7 bases, with 21 bases separating them. Germline assignment: CDR1 LNHDA and CDR2 SQIVND (reference sequence). The CDR3 DNA sequence: TGTGCCAGTAGCCGCGGGGAAGCAAATCGTGGGACCCAGTACTTC. It specifies CASSRGEANRGTQYF.

Notes on this clone: In the same sample, other DNA sequences code for this CDR3. The chain joins TRBV5-1 to TRBJ2-5, with TRBD1 matching over 7 bases. The ends lost 3 bases at V and 1 base at J; junction bases unmatched: 3. Germline V gives CDR1 SGHRS, CDR2 YFSETQ. The CDR3 has 14 residues. CDR3 protein: CASSYGQAQETQYF. CDR3 in DNA: TGCGCCAGCAGCTACGGACAGGCCCAAGAGACCCAGTACTTC.

The chain recombines TRBV10-2 with TRBJ2-7; TRBD1 matches at 8 bases. Germline V gives CDR1 WSHSY, CDR2 SAAADI. The CDR3 sequence is 12 residues long. Trimming took 10 bases from V and 2 from J; bases not matched to a gene: 4. CDR3: CAIRQGTYEQYF. The CDR3 region has the DNA TGCGCCATCAGACAGGGGACCTACGAGCAGTACTTC.

The gene calls are TRBV3-1 (or the pseudogene TRBV3-2) and TRBJ2-1, with no clear D. This CDR3 contains 12 residues. Trimming pared 4 bases from V and 6 bases from J, leaving 7 bases between. Germline CDR1 is LGHDT and CDR2 is YNNKEL (reference sequence). The CDR3 spells CASSPEPNEQFF. The CDR3 DNA follows: TGTGCCAGCAGCCCTGAGCCCAATGAGCAGTTCTTC.